This T cell receptor beta chain was found in a study of blood T cell repertoires in COVID-19. Looking at the study overall: The origin of the acute and convalescent COVID-19 samples was the United States, Italy and Spain. PBMCs, B-cell-depleted T cells, or T cells were the source of the cDNA or gDNA that made up the material.

The germline V gene encodes CDR1 SNHLY and CDR2 FYNNEI. V lost 7 bases, J lost 3 bases, and 12 bases stayed unmatched. The CDR3 is 15 amino acids. This clone occurred once. Per the study methods: Amplification from reference gene primers served as the basis for estimated nucleated cell counts. The data were produced by immunoSEQ multiplex PCR, yet TCRdb's version contains in-frame clones alone and is incomplete. D and trimming come from the DNA, and the V and J calls and clone size come from that table. The repertoire holds around 200,000 clones, around 88% seen once, with 2.5% to 3% in the top ten. The sequenced sample consisted of peripheral blood. The sequence derives from a man aged 45-65 years with active or convalescent COVID-19. The V gene is TRBV2, the J gene TRBJ2-7; 7 bases line up with TRBD1. The CDR3 here is CASKGARVLRYEQYF. Here the CDR3 DNA reads TGTGCCAGCAAGGGGGCCCGAGTCCTCCGCTACGAGCAGTACTTC.